Listed here is a single TCR beta chain. Its cognate antigen has yet to be identified. No much larger clonotype is one base removed from it; base qualities were not supplied. The data derive from a study of cytomegalovirus exposure and HLA in healthy donors (dated by TCRdb to 2016 to 2017). A note on the overall study: According to an earlier analysis of several hundred of the donors, about 190 million T cells yielded 90 million to 130 million unique TCR beta sequences and 276 Gb of sequence data. All discovery cohort repertoires had been generated on a single sequencing platform. Alongside the repertoire data, information on donor age, sex, ethnicity and CMV serostatus was compiled. Both class I and class II loci were covered by HLA typing, at four-digit resolution. Rather than drawing on any new phenotypic data, the later analysis identified candidate immune exposures from TCR beta sequences and the way those sequences occurred across donors. In a later analysis, previously published TCR beta repertoires from 550 to 700 donors were re-analyzed and high-resolution HLA genotyping was added so that TCR occurrence patterns could be studied. Genome-wide SNP genotypes for about 65% of the roughly 670 donors were used in a later genetic analysis, which treated that subset as a discovery cohort. Of the roughly 400 genotyped donors, roughly 80% were placed in the genetic ancestry cluster associated with self-reported Caucasian donors. High-throughput TCR immunosequencing, statistical association of individual TCRs with disease status, and machine learning were combined to predict cytomegalovirus infection status. The T cell repertoires of 666 subjects were profiled by immunosequencing and related to cytomegalovirus serostatus. Besides the first cohort of roughly 640 subjects, a separate validation cohort made up of over 100 different subjects was used. Several DR-DQ haplotypes were treated as single units for association and clustering because of strong linkage in the cohort. An early release covering roughly 600 HLA-typed donors comprised approximately 300 gigabases of sequencing data and around 80 million unique TCR sequences. The study aimed to test whether cataloging public T cell receptors could reveal signatures of past pathogen exposure. In an earlier analysis of 587 of the donors, high-throughput TCR beta sequencing was used to judge whether each TCR beta V gene segment behaved as functional or pseudogenic. The number of typed donors differed by locus: about 620-640 for A, B, C, DRB1 and DQB1; 500 to 550 for DQA1; 600 to 610 for DPA1; and about 470 for DPB1. Across around 400 genotyped donors of the cohort, an average of about 200,000 unique TCR beta nucleotide sequences per donor were sequenced, and roughly 20% of those sequences were non-productive. Study-wide findings and limitations: A further reported finding was that TCR beta sequences accurately predicted the HLA-A and HLA-B alleles for most subjects in the first cohort. According to a later analysis, TCR association rates differed among HLA loci, with DRB1 alleles showing the most associated TCRs and HLA-C alleles showing the fewest. Across donors, most TCR sequences were observed very rarely, whereas some public TCRs were present in many individuals. The presence/absence analyses assumed that sequencing depth was roughly uniform across donors, and that assumption may not be true. The authors suggested that the approach could potentially be extended to other disease states and immunological phenotypes. Most CMV-associated TCR beta chains appeared to be HLA-restricted in a later analysis, and the HLA associations seemed to be driven largely by CMV exposure. This cohort had only TCR beta chains sequenced, and the lack of alpha or paired-chain data limited which features could be detected. Linkage disequilibrium might explain the correlated functional status among segregating V segments, but an unknown experimental factor could not be ruled out. Some IMGT-functional V segments, including TRBV6-2 and TRBV6-3, could not be distinguished by the 87-base-pair reads and were therefore excluded. Because HLA typing was missing for some donors at each locus, association tests included only the typed subset. Assigning TCR associations to individual alleles was difficult when HLA alleles, especially DR and DQ, strongly co-occurred. For the cohort, immune exposure information was limited to CMV serostatus. The study gave a list of about 150 TCR beta chains associated with cytomegalovirus. The classifier was reported to diagnose cytomegalovirus status with high specificity and sensitivity in both the original cohort and the validation cohort. In a later genetic analysis, fewer N-insertions in productive TCRs were reported among donors in an Asian-associated ancestry cluster than the approximately 710-donor mean. In a later analysis, several top co-occurrence clusters were reported to appear linked to parvovirus B19, influenza, CMV and Epstein-Barr virus. In an earlier analysis of some 550 of the donors, most TCR beta V segments were observed in productive rearrangements about 90% or about 30% of the time, broadly matching IMGT annotations. A cluster of highly shared sequence variants was judged likely to represent a technical artifact of the sequencing pipeline. Because counts were too low, 15 to 20 rarely observed V segments, including chromosome 9 orphons, were excluded from the earlier analysis of roughly 580 of the donors. In vitro tests confirmed that three of the cytomegalovirus-associated TCR beta chains recognize cytomegalovirus antigens. In a later analysis, HLA-associated TCR beta chains were found to be more clonally expanded and to have lower generation probabilities than equally common non-associated chains. An association between a missense DCLRE1C variant and V-gene and J-gene trimming of TCR beta chains was found in a later genetic analysis and replicated in an independent cohort. Specific HLA alleles were associated with roughly 16,000 TCR beta sequences at a false discovery rate of 0.05 in a later analysis.

The cohort comprised hundreds of healthy bone marrow donors. Cohort members were all nominally healthy when sampled, although unrecorded immune exposures were likely present. The donor tested CMV seronegative and was one of the 352 seronegative cohort members. Every donor gave a peripheral blood sample, and the peripheral blood mononuclear cells from that sample were used for TCR beta sequencing. The Qiagen DNeasy Blood Extraction Kit was used to extract genomic DNA from the blood cell samples. Library preparation used the immunoSEQ multiplex PCR assay. For the multiplex PCR, a mixture combining 60 forward primers for TCR Vbeta segments and 13 reverse primers for TCR Jbeta segments was used. A multiplex PCR assay on genomic DNA amplified the CDR3 region of rearranged TCR beta genes. The Illumina HiSeq System was used to sequence the amplified TCR beta libraries as 87-base-pair reads. The paper's processing steps were these. Across the roughly 700 repertoires, a later analysis counted 80 million or so unique TCR beta chains, approximately 12 million of which were shared by at least two donors. Raw reads were error-corrected and collapsed into unique sequences with a nearest-neighbor algorithm that merged closely related sequences to remove PCR and sequencing errors. V, D and J gene segments were assigned by aligning CDR3 sequences to IMGT reference sequences. For a sequence to be retained, a match of at least six nucleotides was required to both a V gene segment and a J gene segment. Rearrangements were classified as productive when the CDR3 lacked stop codons and remained in frame with V and J, and all other rearrangements were classified as non-productive. Following IMGT convention, CDR3 was defined as the stretch from the second conserved V-encoded cysteine up to the conserved J-encoded phenylalanine. Sequences without an unambiguous match to a single V gene segment were excluded from the earlier analysis of approximately 560 of the donors. In an earlier analysis of 450 to 700 of the donors, V segments were called functional above 56.7% productive rearrangements and were called segregating when the between-donor standard deviation exceeded 5%. A statistical classification framework was built for diagnosing cytomegalovirus status from the catalog of TCR beta chain sequences. A later analysis assigned V and J genes by comparing TCR nucleotide sequences with IMGT/GENE-DB human TR gene sequences. The TCRdist pipeline was used in a later analysis to assign CDR3 sequences and most-parsimonious VDJ recombination scenarios. In a later analysis, each TCR beta chain was defined by its CDR3 amino acid sequence together with its V-gene family, and reads lacking a unique V-gene family were excluded. In a later analysis, several hundred highly shared, low-generation-probability nucleotide sequences were removed to address suspected cross-contamination and a sequencing artifact. A later analysis calculated a clonal expansion index for each public chain from normalized within-repertoire ranks of inferred template counts. In a later analysis, generation probabilities were computed using a VDJ recombination model fitted to out-of-frame rearrangements, and the results were checked against IGoR. A later analysis scored TCR-TCR, TCR-HLA and TCR-CMV co-occurrence with hypergeometric tests, applying a repertoire-size bias correction to TCR pairs. A later analysis estimated false discovery rates by permuting HLA or CMV assignments 20 times. In a later analysis, co-occurring TCRs were grouped using DBSCAN, with TCRdist sequence similarity added in when clustering inside HLA-allele-positive subsets. Repertoires with fewer than 30,000 or more than 120,000 public chains, plus five repertoires with anomalous nucleotide sharing, were excluded from co-occurrence clustering. As stored in TCRdb, this immuneACCESS dataset retains in-frame rearrangements with V and J assigned. A fraction of the clones does not appear; measured against another copy, unresolved V genes explain less than half of the discrepancy, and the remainder lacks a known reason. The V and J calls and clone size come from that table; D and trimming were worked out from the DNA. This sample gives 93,000 or so clones in total; around 60% of them show up just once. The ten largest clones capture approximately 3.5% of the sample.

The germline V end is reduced by 5 bases and the J end by 2 bases; junction bases left unmatched: 4. From cysteine to phenylalanine, the CDR3 is 14 amino acids long. Just CDR3 DNA is preserved here, 42 bases in frame from base 1. CDR1 SNHLY and CDR2 FYNNEI were looked up in the germline V gene. Recombination linked TRBV2 to TRBJ2-3; 7 central nucleotides agree with TRBD1. The sequenced sample consisted of PBMCs. This TCR came from a woman between 45 and 65 years old in good health and CMV-seronegative. The CDR3 loop reads CASSSQGNTDTQYF. The DNA reads as follows: TGTGCCAGCAGTTCACAGGGGAACACAGATACGCAGTATTTT.